At least ten counts were recorded for the clone carrying this T cell receptor beta chain. As handled by the study authors: Counts of nucleated cells, estimated from reference gene primer amplification, were obtained. Some clones are missing from TCRdb's copy, which holds only in-frame ones; the method was immunoSEQ multiplex PCR. The V and J calls and clone size come from that table; D and trimming were worked out from the DNA. Of about 440,000 clones listed, about 90% are singletons. The sample originates from a study of blood T cell repertoires in COVID-19. Turning to the study itself: PBMCs, B-cell-depleted T cells, or T cells provided the cDNA or gDNA that made up the material.

In germline, CDR1 is SNHLY, CDR2 FYNNEI. This CDR3 is 14 amino acids long. Germline trimming cut 8 bases from V and 2 bases from J; bases unmatched to any gene: 5. Resolution of symptoms, clearance, or two negative PCRs was present in recovered Cohort 3 donors. The sequenced sample consisted of PBMCs or T cells enriched from blood (not recorded which). The source of this sequence is a man younger than 30 who had recovered from COVID-19. J is TRBJ1-5 and V is TRBV2, with 8 bases identical to TRBD1. The CDR3 is CASEGGQGNQPQHF. CDR3 in DNA: TGTGCCAGCGAAGGGGGACAGGGCAATCAGCCCCAGCATTTT.